Given below is one TCR beta chain in context. This CDR3 is 14 amino acids long. Trimming cost V 5 bases and J 2 bases, with 12 bases left between them. Germline CDR1 is PRHDT and CDR2 is FYEKMQ (reference sequence). The data derive from a study of blood T cell repertoires in COVID-19. Study at large: The United States, Italy and Spain supplied acute and convalescent COVID-19 samples.

Authors' analysis steps: Using reference gene primer amplification, nucleated cell counts were estimated. This table comes from immunoSEQ multiplex PCR, and its TCRdb copy is limited to in-frame clones, with some not included. V and J calls and clone size are given by that table; D and trimming were obtained from the DNA. The sample yields 35,000 to 45,000 clones, approximately 85% seen once. The receptor's source is a man aged 60-69 years with acute or convalescent COVID-19. Material: peripheral blood. The genes are TRBV13 and TRBJ2-5; D may be TRBD1 (6 bases). CDR3 coding DNA: TGTGCCAGCAGCCGAGGACAGAGACAAGAGACCCAGTACTTC. It translates to CASSRGQRQETQYF.